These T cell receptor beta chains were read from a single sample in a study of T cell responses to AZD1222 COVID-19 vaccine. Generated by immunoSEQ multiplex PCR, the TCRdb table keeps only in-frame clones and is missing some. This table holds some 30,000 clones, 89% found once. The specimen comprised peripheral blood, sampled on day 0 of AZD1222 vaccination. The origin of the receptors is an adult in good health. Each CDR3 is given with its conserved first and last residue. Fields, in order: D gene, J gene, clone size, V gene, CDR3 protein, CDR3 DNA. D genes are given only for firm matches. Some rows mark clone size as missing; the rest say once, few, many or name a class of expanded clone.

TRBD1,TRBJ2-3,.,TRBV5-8,CASSRTGGPAGGAQYF,TGTGCCAGCAGCAGGACAGGGGGCCCGGCGGGGGGCGCGCAGTATTTT
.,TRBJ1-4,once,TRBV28,CASSSPRNEKLFF,TGTGCCAGCAGTTCACCCAGAAATGAAAAACTGTTTTTT
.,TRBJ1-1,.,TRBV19,CASSIGENTEAFF,TGTGCCAGTAGTATAGGGGAGAACACTGAAGCTTTCTTT
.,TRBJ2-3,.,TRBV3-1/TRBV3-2,CASSQVYVGLGTDTQYF,TGTGCCAGCAGCCAAGTGTACGTAGGGCTGGGCACAGATACGCAGTATTTT
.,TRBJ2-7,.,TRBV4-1,CASSQNVGGASYEQYF,TGCGCCAGCAGCCAGAACGTCGGAGGCGCCTCCTACGAGCAGTACTTC
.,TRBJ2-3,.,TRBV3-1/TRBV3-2,CASSPRAPDTQYF,TGTGCCAGCAGCCCCAGGGCCCCCGATACGCAGTATTTT
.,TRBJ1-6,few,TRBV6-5,CASSYSPPGESPLHF,TGTGCCAGCAGTTACTCGCCCCCAGGGGAATCACCCCTCCACTTT
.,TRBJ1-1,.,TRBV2,CASYRGGNTEAFF,TGTGCCAGCTACCGGGGGGGTAACACTGAAGCTTTCTTT
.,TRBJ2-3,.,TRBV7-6,CASSLERSTDTQYF,TGTGCCAGCAGCTTAGAACGCAGCACAGATACGCAGTATTTT
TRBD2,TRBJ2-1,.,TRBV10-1,CASPGGLAGGNSSYNEQFF,TGCGCCAGCCCCGGGGGTCTAGCGGGAGGTAACAGCTCCTACAATGAGCAGTTCTTC
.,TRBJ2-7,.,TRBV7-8,CASSSGGGGSYEQYF,TGTGCCAGCAGCTCCGGGGGAGGAGGATCCTACGAGCAGTACTTC
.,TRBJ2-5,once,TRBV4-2,CASSQVGRGWETQYF,TGTGCCAGCAGCCAAGTCGGTAGGGGATGGGAGACCCAGTACTTC
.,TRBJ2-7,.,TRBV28,CATMAGLWYEQYF,TGTGCCACAATGGCAGGATTATGGTACGAGCAGTACTTC
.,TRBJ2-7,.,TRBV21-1,CASSKGTSGSGEQYF,TGTGCCAGCAGCAAGGGGACTAGCGGGAGTGGCGAGCAGTACTTC
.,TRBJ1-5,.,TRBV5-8,CASSLGLLGRQASVQPQHF,TGTGCCAGCAGCTTGGGGTTATTAGGCAGGCAAGCATCGGTTCAGCCCCAGCATTTT
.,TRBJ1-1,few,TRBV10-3,CAISGQRGTEAFF,TGTGCCATCAGCGGCCAAAGGGGCACTGAAGCTTTCTTT
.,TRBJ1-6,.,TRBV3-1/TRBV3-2,CASSQVHNSPLHF,TGTGCCAGCAGCCAAGTCCATAATTCACCCCTCCACTTT
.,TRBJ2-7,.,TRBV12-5,CASGLEYEQYF,TGTGCTAGTGGTTTGGAGTACGAGCAGTACTTC
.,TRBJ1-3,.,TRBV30,CAWSAGGSSGNTIYF,TGTGCCTGGAGTGCGGGGGGGAGCTCTGGAAACACCATATATTTT
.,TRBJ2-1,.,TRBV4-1,CASSQPGLRGYNEQFF,TGCGCCAGCAGCCAACCGGGACTCAGGGGGTACAATGAGCAGTTCTTC
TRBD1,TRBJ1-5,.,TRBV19,CASKGQGGGQPQHF,TGTGCCAGTAAGGGACAGGGAGGTGGTCAGCCCCAGCATTTT
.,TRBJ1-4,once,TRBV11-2,CASSLGTVATNEKLFF,TGTGCCAGCAGCTTAGGGACAGTTGCAACTAATGAAAAACTGTTTTTT
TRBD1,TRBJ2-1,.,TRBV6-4,CASSYSGTGGPNEQFF,TGTGCCAGCAGCTACTCCGGGACAGGGGGGCCCAATGAGCAGTTCTTC
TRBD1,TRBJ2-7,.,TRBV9,CASSVVGTGGSEQYF,TGTGCCAGCAGCGTAGTCGGGACAGGGGGGAGCGAGCAGTACTTC
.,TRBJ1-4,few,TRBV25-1,CASSGEPISRGGKLFF,TGTGCCAGCAGTGGAGAACCTATCTCTCGGGGGGGAAAACTGTTTTTT
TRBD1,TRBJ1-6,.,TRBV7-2,CASSLHGTVNSPLHF,TGTGCCAGCAGCTTACACGGGACAGTTAATTCACCCCTCCACTTT
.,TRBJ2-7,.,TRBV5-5,CASSLAGNSYEQYF,TGTGCCAGCAGCTTGGCGGGCAACTCCTACGAGCAGTACTTC
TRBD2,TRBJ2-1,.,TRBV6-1,CASSELLGLAPSSYNEQFF,TGTGCCAGCAGTGAACTCCTCGGACTAGCGCCTAGCTCCTACAATGAGCAGTTCTTC
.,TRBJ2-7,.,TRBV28,CASSFAALRSREQYF,TGTGCCAGCAGTTTCGCGGCACTGAGGAGTCGCGAGCAGTACTTC
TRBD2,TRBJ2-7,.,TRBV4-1,CASSQTGQSGLVDEQYF,TGCGCCAGCAGCCAAACCGGACAGTCGGGACTAGTGGACGAGCAGTACTTC
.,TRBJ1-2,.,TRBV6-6,CASSSVSYGYTF,TGTGCCAGCAGTTCAGTCAGCTATGGCTACACCTTC
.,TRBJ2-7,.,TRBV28,CASSPHRGIYEQYF,TGTGCCAGCAGTCCACACAGAGGGATTTACGAGCAGTACTTC
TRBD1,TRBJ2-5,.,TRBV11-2,CASSQGQGGETQYF,TGTGCCAGCAGCCAGGGACAGGGCGGGGAGACCCAGTACTTC
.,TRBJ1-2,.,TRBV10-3,CAISGDQRGYTF,TGTGCCATCAGTGGGGATCAGAGGGGCTACACCTTC
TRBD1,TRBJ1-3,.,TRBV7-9,CASSLLPGQPSGNTIYF,TGTGCCAGCAGCTTACTACCGGGACAGCCCTCTGGAAACACCATATATTTT
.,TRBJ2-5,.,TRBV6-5,CATGSRVQLTQYF,TGTGCCACCGGCTCTCGGGTTCAATTGACCCAGTACTTC
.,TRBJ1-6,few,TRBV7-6,CASSLQGYSPLHF,TGTGCCAGCAGCTTACAGGGGTACTCACCCCTCCACTTT
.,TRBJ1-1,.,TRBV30,CAWRGGSLEGNTEAFF,TGTGCCTGGAGGGGAGGGTCTTTGGAGGGGAACACTGAAGCTTTCTTT
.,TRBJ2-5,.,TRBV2,CAVRDTQETQYF,TGTGCCGTCCGGGACACCCAAGAGACCCAGTACTTC
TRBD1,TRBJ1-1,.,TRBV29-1,CSGLGQGGTEAFF,TGCAGCGGCCTGGGACAGGGGGGCACTGAAGCTTTCTTT